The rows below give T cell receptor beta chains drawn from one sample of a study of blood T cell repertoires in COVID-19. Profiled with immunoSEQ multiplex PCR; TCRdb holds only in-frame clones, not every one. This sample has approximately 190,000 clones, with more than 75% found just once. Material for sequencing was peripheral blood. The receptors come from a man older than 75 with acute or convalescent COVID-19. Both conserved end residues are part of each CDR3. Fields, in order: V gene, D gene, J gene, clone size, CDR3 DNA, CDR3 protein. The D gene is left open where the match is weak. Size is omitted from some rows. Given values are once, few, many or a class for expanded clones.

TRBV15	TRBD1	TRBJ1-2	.	TGTGCCACCAGCAGAGGGGGACAGGGGGAACGTGGCTACACCTTC	CATSRGGQGERGYTF
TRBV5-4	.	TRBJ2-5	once	TGTGCCAGTCGTCGATGGGCACGGGCAGGGGAGACCCAGTACTTC	CASRRWARAGETQYF
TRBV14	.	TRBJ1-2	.	TGTGCCAGCAGCCAAGTGCAGTGGTGGGGCTACACCTTC	CASSQVQWWGYTF
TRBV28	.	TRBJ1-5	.	TGTGCCAGCAGGGAAAGAGAAGGGGGTGGCAATCAGCCCCAGCATTTT	CASREREGGGNQPQHF
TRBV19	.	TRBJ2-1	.	TGTGCCAGTAGTAATCGACAAGCAACATTCGATGAGCAGTTCTTC	CASSNRQATFDEQFF
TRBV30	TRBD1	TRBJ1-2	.	TGTGCCTGGAGTGGGACAGGGGGAGGCTACACCTTC	CAWSGTGGGYTF
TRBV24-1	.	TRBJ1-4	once	TGTGCCACCAGCGGGGGAGTAGGTGAAAAACTGTTTTTT	CATSGGVGEKLFF
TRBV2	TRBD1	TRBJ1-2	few	TGTGCCAGCAGGGGGGACAGAGCTAACTATGGCTACACCTTC	CASRGDRANYGYTF
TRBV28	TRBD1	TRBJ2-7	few	TGTGCCAGCAGTACTCCCGGGACAGCATACGAGCAGTACTTC	CASSTPGTAYEQYF
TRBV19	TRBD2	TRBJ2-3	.	TGTGCCAGTAGTCCTAAGACTAGCGGGATTAGCACAGATACGCAGTATTTT	CASSPKTSGISTDTQYF